This T cell receptor beta chain was identified in a study of CD8 T cells in Susac syndrome. An input of about 0.5 to 1 ug of RNA was subjected to reverse transcription using random hexamers. One entry per CDR3 protein, called by TCRdb with MiXCR from the immunoSEQ multiplex PCR reads. The table lists under 200,000 distinct CDR3 sequences, roughly 95% of them singletons, with less than 0.11% in the top ten. Healthy donors, matched for age and sex, constituted the control group. This CDR3 region has 15 residues. V gave up 1 base and J gave up 4 bases, with 11 bases separating them. In germline, CDR1 is SGHDT, CDR2 YYEEEE. This clonotype was recorded once.

The source material was CD4+ T cells from PBMCs. This clonotype originated in a human donor in good health. The chain couples TRBV5-6 to TRBJ1-4; D uncertain. The CDR3 DNA reads as TGTGCCAGCAGCTTGAGGGCGCAAAGTAATGAAAAACTGTTTTTT. Translated: CASSLRAQSNEKLFF.